What follows are 22 T cell receptor beta chains derived from one specimen sequenced in a study of blood T cell repertoires in COVID-19. Assay: immunoSEQ multiplex PCR; the TCRdb copy retains only in-frame clones and omits some. The sample contains tens of thousands of clones, 75% to 95% of which appear only once. The sequencing input was peripheral blood. The receptors here all came from a woman at least 80 years old with active COVID-19.

The chain uses TRBV12-5 and TRBJ2-5; D is unclear. The germline gives CDR1 LGHNT, CDR2 FRNRAP. V was pared by 7 bases and J by 5 bases, with 8 bases between. The CDR3 runs to 11 residues. CDR3 nucleotide sequence: TGTGCTAGTGTCATTGAGGAGACCCAGTACTTC. It encodes CASVIEETQYF.

The genes are TRBV5-1 and TRBJ2-5, with 10 bases lining up with TRBD1. The CDR3 runs to 14 residues. Looked up from germline, CDR1 is SGHRS and CDR2 is YFSETQ. The J segment lost 4 bases and the V segment lost 0 bases, leaving 0 bases of the junction unmatched. As DNA, the CDR3 is TGCGCCAGCAGCTTGGGGGACAGGGGAGAGACCCAGTACTTC. Its translation is CASSLGDRGETQYF.

The rearrangement links TRBV6-6 to TRBJ2-1; maybe TRBD2 (5 bases). Germline V gene data show CDR1 as MNHNY and CDR2 as SVGAGI (reference sequence). CDR3 length: 16 residues. Trimming cost V 0 bases and J 4 bases, with 13 bases left between them. The DNA for the CDR3 is TGTGCCAGCAGTTACTCGAAGGTAGCGAGATACAATGAGCAGTTCTTC. Amino acids: CASSYSKVARYNEQFF.

The chain carries TRBV3-1 (or the pseudogene TRBV3-2) and TRBJ2-1, with 7 bases fitting TRBD1. V dropped 4 bases and J dropped 4; count of bases not matched to a gene: 10. Germline loops: CDR1 LGHDT, CDR2 YNNKEL (reference sequence). This CDR3 region has 16 residues. The CDR3 is CASSPQTGLRYNEQFF. In DNA, the CDR3 is TGTGCCAGCAGCCCCCAGACAGGGCTGCGGTACAATGAGCAGTTCTTC.

The chain has TRBV20-1 and TRBJ2-3; 7 bases map to TRBD2. The V gene's germline CDR1 is DFQATT and CDR2 SNEGSKA (reference sequence). With 3 bases clipped from V and 0 bases from J, the junction kept 15 bases outside the gene matches. This CDR3 spans 18 amino acids. The CDR3 region has the DNA TGCAGTGCTAGTCGGGCAGGAAGTAGCGGGTGGAGCACAGATACGCAGTATTTT. Translating it yields CSASRAGSSGWSTDTQYF.

J is TRBJ1-6 and V is TRBV5-1; tentative D call: TRBD1 (6 bases). Germline V CDR1 and CDR2: SGHRS, YFSETQ. The CDR3 runs to 12 residues. The V end was cut by 4 bases, the J end by 9 bases, with 8 bases between. In DNA, the CDR3 is TGCGCCAGCAGCCCGGACAGTTCACCCCTCCACTTT. It yields the protein CASSPDSSPLHF.

The chain joins TRBV2 to TRBJ2-2; 9 bases fit TRBD1. J gave up 5 bases and V 9 bases, and 7 bases lay outside the gene matches. This CDR3 comprises 14 residues. The germline CDR1 and CDR2 sequences are SNHLY and FYNNEI. CDR3 region: CASRDRVGTGELFF. DNA for the CDR3: TGTGCCAGTCGGGACAGGGTTGGGACCGGGGAGCTGTTTTTT.

CDR3 sequence reads: CASSRGSSGSYNEQFF. The CDR3 region has the DNA TGTGCCAGTAGTAGAGGATCGAGCGGTTCCTACAATGAGCAGTTCTTC. This rearrangement joins TRBV19 to TRBJ2-1, with TRBD2 as a possible D gene (5 bases). The length of the CDR3 is 16 residues. Trimming stripped 4 bases from V and 1 base from J, with 14 bases between. The V gene's germline CDR1 is LNHDA and CDR2 SQIVND (reference sequence).

This chain uses TRBV19 with TRBJ1-6; 12 bases map to TRBD1. V lost 6 bases to trimming and J lost 9 bases; unmatched junction nucleotides: 18. Germline V CDR1 and CDR2: LNHDA, SQIVND (reference sequence). The CDR3 spans 19 residues. In DNA form, the CDR3 reads TGTGCCAGTAGCAAAGTCGGGACAGGGGGCGAAGTAGGGCCTTCACCCCTCCACTTT. This translates into CASSKVGTGGEVGPSPLHF.

This clone has just one count. This chain connects TRBV7-2 to TRBJ2-5, with no clear D. Trimming removed 0 bases at V and 5 bases at J, with 16 bases between. Germline V gene lookup returns CDR1 SGHTA and CDR2 FQGNSA. The CDR3 is made up of 16 amino acids. The DNA for the CDR3 is TGTGCCAGCAGCTTAGCGTCCAGGTTGGGTGGTGAGACCCAGTACTTC. Its translation is CASSLASRLGGETQYF.

V usage is TRBV5-6 and J usage is TRBJ1-6; weak D call: TRBD1 (5 bases). The CDR3 contains 13 residues. Trimming cost V 4 bases and J 13 bases, with 15 bases left between them. Germline V lookup: CDR1 SGHDT, CDR2 YYEEEE. As DNA, the CDR3 is TGTGCCAGCAGCGCTGCAGGGAAGCTGCCCCTCCACTTT. Encoded protein: CASSAAGKLPLHF.

This chain joins TRBV2 and TRBJ2-4; a weak D match, TRBD2 (7 bases). The CDR3 sequence is 17 residues long. Germline lookup yields CDR1 SNHLY and CDR2 FYNNEI. V was trimmed by 5 bases and J by 6 bases, leaving 23 bases between them. The CDR3 region has the DNA TGTGCCAGCAGTCCTTTGGGGGGGCTCCGACTGGCAAACATTCAGTACTTC. Encoded protein: CASSPLGGLRLANIQYF.

The V call is TRBV30, the J call TRBJ2-7; 8 bases match TRBD2. This CDR3 is built from 14 residues. Looked up from germline, CDR1 is GTSNPN and CDR2 is SVGIG (reference sequence). Losses at the gene ends were 1 base for V and 2 bases for J; bases not matched to a gene: 4. The CDR3 DNA sequence: TGTGCCTGGAGTGCCGGGACTAGGGCCTACGAGCAGTACTTC. This encodes CAWSAGTRAYEQYF.

The chain is built from TRBV3-1 (or the pseudogene TRBV3-2) and TRBJ2-1; D is unresolved. V was pared by 4 bases and J by 3 bases, with 13 bases between. This CDR3 is 15 amino acids long. Germline loops: CDR1 LGHDT, CDR2 YNNKEL (reference sequence). The CDR3 loop is CASSRPDHNYNEQFF. The DNA of the CDR3 is TGTGCCAGCAGCCGCCCAGATCATAACTACAATGAGCAGTTCTTC.

This chain joins TRBV5-4 and TRBJ2-5; 8 nucleotides match TRBD1. CDR1 SGHNT and CDR2 YYREEE come from the germline V gene (reference sequence). The ends lost 0 bases at V and 4 bases at J; junction bases unmatched: 2. The CDR3 contains 14 residues. The CDR3: CASSLDQGAETQYF. The CDR3 nucleotides are TGTGCCAGCAGCTTGGATCAGGGGGCAGAGACCCAGTACTTC.

The rearrangement joins TRBV19 to TRBJ1-1, with D uncertain. V lost 5 bases, J lost 1 base, and 8 bases lay in between. From germline, CDR1 is LNHDA and CDR2 SQIVND (reference sequence). The CDR3 is 13 residues long. In DNA, the CDR3 is TGTGCCAGTAGTTTCGCACAGAACACTGAAGCTTTCTTT. This translates into CASSFAQNTEAFF.

The chain employs TRBV29-1 and TRBJ1-1; D possibly corresponds to TRBD1 (5 bases). CDR1 is SQVTM and CDR2 is ANQGSEA in the germline V gene. This CDR3 is built from 11 residues. V was trimmed by 5 bases and J by 4 bases, leaving 8 bases between them. The CDR3 bases are TGCAGCGTTCGCAGGGCCACTGAAGCTTTCTTT. As protein: CSVRRATEAFF.

V usage is TRBV5-6 and J usage is TRBJ1-2; D may be TRBD1 (6 bases). Trimming shortened V by 3 bases and J by 1 base, and 16 bases separated the two germline ends. The CDR3 has 16 residues. The V gene's germline CDR1 is SGHDT and CDR2 YYEEEE. The CDR3 region is CASSWMDSRRNYGYTF. Written as DNA, the CDR3 is TGTGCCAGCAGCTGGATGGACAGCCGTCGTAACTATGGCTACACCTTC.

The CDR3 here is CASNLRPGGDGYTF. Written as DNA, the CDR3 is TGCGCCAGCAACCTAAGACCAGGGGGCGATGGCTACACCTTC. The chain uses TRBV5-1 and TRBJ1-2, with TRBD1 matching over 8 bases. The V gene end was trimmed by 6 bases and the J gene end by 6 bases; junction bases not matched to a gene: 10. CDR3 length: 14 residues. Germline lookup yields CDR1 SGHRS and CDR2 YFSETQ.

The chain has TRBV2 and TRBJ1-4; TRBD1 agrees at 8 bases. CDR1 and CDR2 (germline): SNHLY, FYNNEI. The CDR3 is 15 amino acids. Trimming took 6 bases from V and 2 from J; bases not matched to a gene: 5. For the CDR3, the DNA is TGTGCCAGCAGCCTGACAGGGGCCACTAATGAAAAACTGTTTTTT. This codes for CASSLTGATNEKLFF.

The chain combines TRBV18 with TRBJ2-7; tentative D call: TRBD1 (6 bases). CDR3 size: 13 residues. Germline V gene lookup returns CDR1 KGHSH and CDR2 LQKENI. Trimming removed 5 bases from V and 7 bases from J, with 15 bases in between. This CDR3 is CASSAGTYQEQYV. The CDR3 nucleotides read TGTGCCAGCTCAGCCGGGACATATCAGGAGCAGTACGTC.

The chain uses TRBV15 and TRBJ1-3, with D hard to call. This CDR3 has 15 amino acids. V shed 5 bases and J shed 0 bases, with 11 bases lying between them. CDR1 and CDR2 from the germline V gene are LNHNV and YYDKDF (reference sequence). The CDR3: CATSPLVSSGNTIYF. The CDR3 DNA reads TGTGCCACCAGCCCCCTCGTGAGCTCTGGAAACACCATATATTTT.